Listed here are 28 T cell receptor beta chains from one sample, sequenced in a study of T cell responses to AZD1222 COVID-19 vaccine (dated by TCRdb to the early 2020s). Libraries were constructed by the immunoSEQ multiplex PCR assay. This immuneACCESS table, as held by TCRdb, lists in-frame sequences with V and J called but not all clones. Of the missing ones, under half trace to an unresolved V gene in checked studies; the others have no known cause. The sample table shows about 92,000 clones, and roughly 93% are seen once. About 20% of the sample is held by the ten biggest clonotypes. The time point label corresponds to: baseline before first vaccination. The sample consisted of peripheral blood, taken on day 0 of AZD1222 vaccination. The source is an adult in good health.

The V and J genes are TRBV6-5 and TRBJ1-2; TRBD1 matches at 7 bases. After removal of 6 bases from V and 5 bases from J, the junction contained 6 bases not matched to a gene. Germline V gene lookup returns CDR1 MNHEY and CDR2 SVGAGI. The CDR3 has 13 amino acids. The CDR3 bases are TGTGCCAGCAGCCTCGGGACAGCATATGGCTACACCTTC. This gives the protein CASSLGTAYGYTF.

V usage is TRBV7-2 and J usage is TRBJ1-2; perhaps TRBD1 as D (5 bases). V lost 2 bases, J lost 3 bases, and 10 bases lay in between. The CDR3 sequence is 14 residues long. The germline gives CDR1 SGHTA, CDR2 FQGNSA. CDR3 amino acids: CASSLFQGDYGYTF. CDR3 nucleotides: TGTGCCAGCAGCTTATTCCAGGGAGACTATGGCTACACCTTC.

The chain employs TRBV9 and TRBJ1-5; D gene uncertain. CDR3 length: 13 amino acids. Germline CDR1 is SGDLS and CDR2 is YYNGEE. V was clipped by 5 bases and J by 6 bases, with 12 bases between them. CDR3 sequence: CASSGERCQPQHF. In DNA, the CDR3 is TGTGCCAGCAGTGGGGAGCGCTGTCAGCCCCAGCATTTT.

This chain uses TRBV2 with TRBJ1-6; D uncertain. With 4 bases removed from V and 9 bases from J, the gap between germline ends came to 7 bases. Germline V gives CDR1 SNHLY, CDR2 FYNNEI. The CDR3 is made up of 12 amino acids. The CDR3 nucleotides read TGTGCCAGCAGTGCGAATGGTTCACCCCTCCACTTT. Its protein product is CASSANGSPLHF.

The CDR3, as DNA: TGTGCCAGCAGCTTGAACCGGGGGGCAGTGAGGGACACTGAAGCTTTCTTT. Encoded protein: CASSLNRGAVRDTEAFF. The chain recombines TRBV5-4 with TRBJ1-1, with D possibly being TRBD1 (6 bases). The CDR3 length is 17 residues. The germline V gene has CDR1 SGHNT and CDR2 YYREEE (reference sequence). Trimming shortened V by 1 base and J by 3 bases, and 19 bases separated the two germline ends.

The rearrangement joins TRBV5-1 to TRBJ1-4; no definite D call. Trimming left V 2 bases short and J 8 bases short, with 10 bases between. The CDR3 has 13 residues. The germline V gene has CDR1 SGHRS and CDR2 YFSETQ. CDR3 bases: TGCGCCAGCAGCTTAGCAGTCGACGAAAAACTGTTTTTT. As protein: CASSLAVDEKLFF.

The chain has TRBV30 and TRBJ1-2; 8 positions match TRBD1. Germline trimming cut 8 bases from V and 4 bases from J; bases unmatched to any gene: 6. The CDR3 is made up of 12 amino acids. In germline, CDR1 is GTSNPN, CDR2 SVGIG (reference sequence). CDR3 nucleotide sequence: TGTGCCGGCACAGGGGGGTCCTATGGCTACACCTTC. It encodes CAGTGGSYGYTF. The variable domain in full, completed from reference TRBV30 and TRBJ1-2, reads SQTIHQWPATLVQPVGSPLSLECTVEGTSNPNLYWYRQAAGRGLQLLFYSVGIGQISSEVPQNLSASRPQDRQFILSSKKLLLSDSGFYLCAGTGGSYGYTFGSGTRLTVV.

This chain uses TRBV2 with TRBJ1-2; 11 bases agree with TRBD1. The CDR3 contains 14 residues. Germline V CDR1 and CDR2: SNHLY, FYNNEI. With V trimmed by 6 bases and J by 7 bases, 7 bases remained unmatched. DNA for the CDR3: TGTGCCAGCAGAGCTACCGGGACAGGGGGTGGCTACACCTTC. It yields the protein CASRATGTGGGYTF.

DNA for the CDR3: TGTGCCAGCAGCCAGACCCGCGACGTTGAAGCTTTCTTT. Translated: CASSQTRDVEAFF. V and J are TRBV11-2 and TRBJ1-1; D remains ambiguous. Deletions cut 5 bases from V and 7 bases from J, with 14 bases between. The CDR3 has 13 amino acids. From germline, CDR1 is SGHAT and CDR2 FQNNGV.

The V gene is TRBV6-2 or TRBV6-3, the J gene TRBJ2-7; 9 bases match TRBD1. CDR1 is MNHEY and CDR2 is SVGEGT in the germline V gene. This CDR3 has 19 residues. The V segment lost 4 bases and the J segment 3 bases; nucleotides outside the gene matches: 19. The CDR3 coding sequence is TGTGCCAGCAGTTTAAGGCCGGGACAGGGTCTAAGTTCGATCTACGAGCAGTACTTC. Its protein is CASSLRPGQGLSSIYEQYF.

This sequence joins TRBV13 and TRBJ1-2, with 9 bases matching TRBD1. Germline V gene sequence: CDR1 PRHDT, CDR2 FYEKMQ (reference sequence). The CDR3 contains 15 residues. V shed 4 bases and J 5 bases; nucleotides not matched to a gene: 8. CDR3 sequence: CASSSMGQGIYGYTF. The CDR3 DNA reads TGTGCCAGCAGCTCCATGGGACAGGGTATTTATGGCTACACCTTC.

This chain connects TRBV12-3 or TRBV12-4 to TRBJ1-5; no clear D. V dropped 8 bases and J dropped 6 bases, with 8 bases sitting between them. The CDR3 length is 11 residues. The CDR3 here is CASSRGQPQHF. CDR3 in DNA: TGTGCCAGCTCGCGAGGTCAGCCCCAGCATTTT.

The V and J genes are TRBV5-1 and TRBJ2-7; 8 bases align to TRBD2. CDR3 length equals 15 residues. Trimming cost V 0 bases and J 3 bases; bases outside gene matches: 5. From germline, CDR1 is SGHRS and CDR2 YFSETQ. In nucleotides, the CDR3 is TGCGCCAGCAGCTTGGTTCTAGCGGGCGACTACGAGCAGTACTTC. Protein product: CASSLVLAGDYEQYF.

The chain couples TRBV3-1 (or the pseudogene TRBV3-2) to TRBJ1-2, with unresolved D. Trimming took off 2 bases at V and 0 bases at J, with 10 bases between the two ends. Germline values: CDR1 LGHDT, CDR2 YNNKEL (reference sequence). The CDR3 is 15 residues long. The CDR3 spells CASSQLSFSNYGYTF. The DNA of the CDR3 is TGTGCCAGCAGCCAACTTAGTTTCTCTAACTATGGCTACACCTTC.

The V and J genes are TRBV6-5 and TRBJ2-7; possibly TRBD1 or TRBD2 for D (5 bases each). Germline V gene lookup returns CDR1 MNHEY and CDR2 SVGAGI. Between the trimmed V and J ends, which lost 8 bases and 2 bases, there was a span of 13 bases. This CDR3 comprises 13 residues. As DNA, the CDR3 is TGTGCCAGCCGATCGGGGCAACCCTACGAGCAGTACTTC. This encodes CASRSGQPYEQYF.

The V gene is TRBV4-2, the J gene TRBJ2-5; no firm D call. V gave up 1 base and J gave up 0 bases, with 6 bases separating them. The CDR3 runs 14 residues. CDR1 and CDR2 from the germline V gene are LGHNA and YNFKEQ. The CDR3 bases are TGTGCCAGCAGCCAAGGAGGCAACCAAGAGACCCAGTACTTC. Protein sequence: CASSQGGNQETQYF.

The rearrangement links TRBV18 to TRBJ1-5; 8 bases match TRBD1. From germline, CDR1 is KGHSH and CDR2 LQKENI. This CDR3 is built from 15 residues. J gave up 4 bases and V 2 bases, and 4 bases lay outside the gene matches. The CDR3 DNA reads as TGTGCCAGCTCACCAGCAGGGGGCGCGAATCAGCCCCAGCATTTT. Translation: CASSPAGGANQPQHF.

The CDR3 DNA sequence: TGCAGTGGAGGGGCGGGGAGGAACACTGAAGCTTTCTTT. This translates into CSGGAGRNTEAFF. This rearrangement joins TRBV29-1 to TRBJ1-1; maybe TRBD1 (5 bases). CDR1 SQVTM and CDR2 ANQGSEA come from the germline V gene. The length of the CDR3 is 13 residues.

This chain links TRBV6-2 or TRBV6-3 with TRBJ2-7, with D tentatively TRBD1 (6 bases). Trimming left V 4 bases short and J 3 bases short, with 10 bases between. The CDR3 length is 13 residues. The V gene's germline CDR1 is MNHEY and CDR2 SVGEGT. The CDR3 DNA is TGTGCCAGCAGTTGGGACAAGGACTACGAGCAGTACTTC. Translation: CASSWDKDYEQYF.

This chain joins TRBV11-1 and TRBJ1-5; D is undetermined. V was shortened by 0 bases and J by 4 bases, with 4 bases between the two germline ends. This CDR3 is 13 amino acids long. Germline V gene lookup returns CDR1 SGHAT and CDR2 FQDESV (reference sequence). This CDR3 is CASSLAGNQPQHF. DNA for the CDR3: TGTGCCAGCAGCTTAGCAGGAAATCAGCCCCAGCATTTT.

The chain has TRBV6-6 and TRBJ2-7; 9 bases align to TRBD1. Germline assignment: CDR1 MNHNY and CDR2 SVGAGI (reference sequence). The CDR3 has 13 amino acids. J gave up 4 bases and V 6 bases, and 4 bases lay outside the gene matches. CDR3 nucleotides: TGTGCCAGCAGGGACAGGGGAGGGTACGAGCAGTACTTC. Protein product: CASRDRGGYEQYF.

The chain carries TRBV20-1 and TRBJ2-7; TRBD1 is a possible D gene (6 bases). The germline CDR1 and CDR2 sequences are DFQATT and SNEGSKA (reference sequence). V gave up 3 bases and J gave up 4 bases, with 16 bases separating them. CDR3 length: 14 residues. The CDR3 nucleotides are TGCAGTGCTAGTTTTCCCCTGGGGGCATACGAGCAGTACTTC. This sequence encodes CSASFPLGAYEQYF.

The J gene is TRBJ2-7, the V gene TRBV2; 8 positions match TRBD1. The junction had 9 bases not matched to a gene; V was cut back by 11 bases and J by 0 bases. There are 14 residues in the CDR3. Germline V gene data show CDR1 as SNHLY and CDR2 as FYNNEI. The CDR3 DNA sequence: TGTGCCGGCAAGAGGGGACAGGACTCCTACGAGCAGTACTTC. Its translation is CAGKRGQDSYEQYF.

This sequence joins TRBV5-1 and TRBJ1-6; TRBD1 agrees at 9 bases. The CDR3 is 16 amino acids. Losses at the gene ends were 4 bases for V and 9 bases for J; bases not matched to a gene: 11. From germline, CDR1 is SGHRS and CDR2 YFSETQ. The CDR3 nucleotides are TGCGCCAGCAGCAGCGGGGGGACAGGGCTGAGTTCACCCCTCCACTTT. Residues: CASSSGGTGLSSPLHF.

The chain carries TRBV6-2 or TRBV6-3 and TRBJ2-2, with 12 bases that match TRBD2. The V segment lost 2 bases and the J segment 8 bases; nucleotides outside the gene matches: 9. CDR1 MNHEY and CDR2 SVGEGT come from the germline V gene. This CDR3 region has 17 residues. CDR3 sequence reads: CASSYAPLAGGQGELFF. Here the CDR3 DNA reads TGTGCCAGCAGTTACGCTCCGCTAGCGGGGGGGCAGGGGGAGCTGTTTTTT.

The CDR3 region is CASSLRQGDSISYNEQFF. The CDR3 DNA reads as TGTGCCAGCTCACTAAGACAGGGGGATTCCATTTCCTACAATGAGCAGTTCTTC. The chain couples TRBV18 to TRBJ2-1, with 9 positions matching TRBD1. V lost 4 bases, J lost 1 base, and 11 bases stayed unmatched. The CDR3 consists of 18 residues. Germline V CDR1 and CDR2: KGHSH, LQKENI. The entire variable domain, with the rest obtained from reference TRBV18 and TRBJ2-1, is as follows: NAGVMQNPRHLVRRRGQEARLRCSPMKGHSHVYWYRQLPEEGLKFMVYLQKENIIDESGMPKERFSAEFPKEGPSILRIQQVVRGDSAAYFCASSLRQGDSISYNEQFFGPGTRLTVL.

The J gene is TRBJ2-1, the V gene TRBV6-1; D uncertain. The CDR3 extends over 15 amino acids. V was shortened by 1 base and J by 2 bases, with 9 bases between the two germline ends. Looked up from germline, CDR1 is MNHNS and CDR2 is SASEGT. In DNA, the CDR3 is TGTGCCAGCAGTGAAGGACTCGGGCCCTACAATGAGCAGTTCTTC. Its protein product is CASSEGLGPYNEQFF.

This clone was detected only once. J is TRBJ1-5 and V is TRBV6-5; maybe TRBD1 (6 bases). This CDR3 has 13 amino acids. The germline V gene encodes CDR1 MNHEY and CDR2 SVGAGI. V lost 0 bases and J lost 7, with 7 bases in between. The CDR3 loop reads CASSYSRGQPQHF. CDR3 in DNA: TGTGCCAGCAGTTACTCAAGGGGGCAGCCCCAGCATTTT.